The 19 T cell receptor beta chains in this list originate from one sample, sequenced in a study of blood T cell repertoires in COVID-19. Method: immunoSEQ multiplex PCR; TCRdb's copy keeps in-frame clones and lacks some. The sample contains some 70,000 clones, more than 75% of which appear only once. The sample consisted of peripheral blood. The origin of the receptors is a man aged 50-59 years with active COVID-19.

The rearrangement uses TRBV7-9 and TRBJ1-2; a possible D gene is TRBD1 (5 bases). The length of the CDR3 is 12 residues. Between the trimmed V and J ends, which lost 5 bases and 8 bases, there was a span of 12 bases. Looked up from germline, CDR1 is SEHNR and CDR2 is FQNEAQ (reference sequence). CDR3 sequence: CASSPQGEGYTF. CDR3 sequence (DNA): TGTGCCAGCAGCCCCCAGGGTGAGGGCTACACCTTC. The entire variable domain, with the rest obtained from reference TRBV7-9 and TRBJ1-2, is as follows: DTGVSQNPRHKITKRGQNVTFRCDPISEHNRLYWYRQTLGQGPEFLTYFQNEAQLEKSRLLSDRFSAERPKGSFSTLEIQRTEQGDSAMYLCASSPQGEGYTFGSGTRLTVV.

This clone was observed a single time. This rearrangement joins TRBV15 to TRBJ1-1; tentatively, D is TRBD1 (5 bases). V lost 0 bases and J 2 bases, leaving 7 bases between the germline ends. The CDR3 loop spans 14 amino acids. Per the germline V gene, CDR1 is LNHNV and CDR2 is YYDKDF (reference sequence). This CDR3 reads CATSREGVNTEAFF. The CDR3 DNA sequence: TGTGCCACCAGCAGAGAAGGGGTTAACACTGAAGCTTTCTTT.

The sample holds a few counts of this clone. J is TRBJ2-7 and V is TRBV5-6; 12 bases align to TRBD2. Germline CDR1 SGHDT, CDR2 YYEEEE. V shed 4 bases, J shed 4 bases, and the junction held 9 bases outside the gene matches. The CDR3 is 16 residues long. CDR3 loop: CASSPTTSGRVYEQYF. The DNA of the CDR3 is TGTGCCAGCAGCCCTACGACTAGCGGGAGAGTTTACGAGCAGTACTTC.

This rearrangement joins TRBV5-4 to TRBJ2-5, with 8 bases identical to TRBD2. This CDR3 spans 14 amino acids. Germline V lookup: CDR1 SGHNT, CDR2 YYREEE (reference sequence). The V segment lost 3 bases and the J segment 4 bases; nucleotides outside the gene matches: 5. The CDR3 reads CASSSRGGGETQYF. CDR3 DNA: TGTGCCAGCAGCTCCCGGGGGGGAGGAGAGACCCAGTACTTC.

The V and J genes are TRBV28 and TRBJ2-3; TRBD1 is a possible D gene (6 bases). Trimming pared 7 bases from V and 5 bases from J, leaving 19 bases between. CDR1 and CDR2 (germline): MDHEN, SYDVKM. This CDR3 has 15 amino acids. CDR3 sequence: CASTPQGNRGDTQYF. CDR3 in DNA: TGTGCCAGCACCCCTCAGGGGAACCGGGGAGATACGCAGTATTTT.

By frequency in the sample, this clone is medium-sized. The chain couples TRBV5-5 to TRBJ2-7, with a possible D match to TRBD1 (5 bases). Per germline, CDR1 SGHKS and CDR2 YYEKEE (reference sequence). This CDR3 contains 15 residues. V was trimmed by 5 bases and J by 2 bases, leaving 17 bases between them. The CDR3 DNA follows: TGTGCCAGCAGTAATACAAAGGGGCCTGCCTACGAGCAGTACTTC. This encodes CASSNTKGPAYEQYF.

J is TRBJ1-1 and V is TRBV6-2 or TRBV6-3; TRBD1 matches at 7 bases. With 5 bases clipped from V and 1 base from J, the junction kept 7 bases outside the gene matches. The length of the CDR3 is 15 residues. Germline lookup yields CDR1 MNHEY and CDR2 SVGEGT. For the CDR3, the DNA is TGTGCCAGCAGTCTACTTACAGGGGCGAACACTGAAGCTTTCTTT. The encoded protein is CASSLLTGANTEAFF.

CDR3 bases: TGTGCCAGCAGTCTACTAGCGGGGGGTGATGAGCAGTTCTTC. Translated: CASSLLAGGDEQFF. The chain is built from TRBV27 and TRBJ2-1, with 12 positions matching TRBD2. This CDR3 has 14 amino acids. The V and J ends lost 5 bases and 8 bases, in that order; junction bases with no gene match: 4. Germline assignment: CDR1 MNHEY and CDR2 SMNVEV (reference sequence).

The CDR3 bases are TGTGCCAGCAGTTACTCGAGGGTCGGGAATGAAAAACTGTTTTTT. This encodes CASSYSRVGNEKLFF. The V gene is TRBV6-5, the J gene TRBJ1-4; D is unclear. This CDR3 comprises 15 residues. Germline CDR1 is MNHEY and CDR2 is SVGAGI. The V gene lost 0 bases and the J gene lost 5 bases, with 10 bases spanning the gap.

The rearrangement links TRBV9 to TRBJ2-3; 14 nucleotides agree with TRBD2. CDR3 size: 18 residues. Germline V gives CDR1 SGDLS, CDR2 YYNGEE. J was trimmed by 1 base and V by 4 bases; bases with no gene match: 8. CDR3 sequence (DNA): TGTGCCAGCAGCCCTGGACTAGCGGGGGGCTTCGGCACAGATACGCAGTATTTT. This gives the protein CASSPGLAGGFGTDTQYF.

V usage is TRBV28 and J usage is TRBJ1-2, with D tentatively TRBD1 (5 bases). Trimming pared 4 bases from V and 8 bases from J, leaving 14 bases between. Germline CDR1 and CDR2: MDHEN and SYDVKM. The CDR3 has 13 residues. The DNA of the CDR3 is TGTGCCAGCAGTTCCCCTGGGGCCGAAGGCTACACCTTC. Protein sequence: CASSSPGAEGYTF.

The chain carries TRBV7-7 and TRBJ2-5, with 8 bases identical to TRBD2. This CDR3 has 15 amino acids. Trimming at V came to 5 bases and at J to 5 bases, leaving 10 bases not matched to a gene. From germline, CDR1 is SSHAT and CDR2 FNYEAQ (reference sequence). The CDR3 DNA is TGTGCCAGCAGCCCGGGGGGGTCCGCGTGGGAGACCCAGTACTTC. Protein sequence: CASSPGGSAWETQYF.

In nucleotides, the CDR3 is TGTGCCAGCAGCCAAGATTTTGGGCTAGCGGGATCAGATACGCAGTATTTT. The encoded protein is CASSQDFGLAGSDTQYF. The chain joins TRBV4-2 to TRBJ2-3; 9 bases match TRBD2. The length of the CDR3 is 17 residues. J gave up 4 bases and V 0 bases, and 8 bases lay outside the gene matches. The germline V gene has CDR1 LGHNA and CDR2 YNFKEQ.

The chain couples TRBV28 to TRBJ1-6, with D possibly matching TRBD1 (5 bases). CDR1 is MDHEN, CDR2 SYDVKM, per germline. With 7 bases removed from V and 5 bases from J, the gap between germline ends came to 18 bases. This CDR3 region has 16 residues. The CDR3 loop is CASTVGRGADNSPLHF. CDR3 DNA sequence: TGTGCCAGCACCGTAGGGAGGGGAGCGGATAATTCACCCCTCCACTTT.

This clone appeared once. The chain carries TRBV7-3 and TRBJ2-3; 7 bases agree with TRBD2. The V and J ends lost 2 bases and 1 base, in that order; junction bases with no gene match: 3. This CDR3 has 15 amino acids. Germline V CDR1 and CDR2: SGHTA, FQGTGA. CDR3 nucleotides: TGTGCCAGCAGCTTACAGCGGGGACGCACAGATACGCAGTATTTT. Encoded protein: CASSLQRGRTDTQYF.

The genes are TRBV18 and TRBJ2-3; a weak D match, TRBD2 (6 bases). The V end lost 2 bases, the J end lost 5 bases, and 14 bases lay between the germline ends. Per the germline V gene, CDR1 is KGHSH and CDR2 is LQKENI. The CDR3 runs 15 residues. The CDR3 reads CASSPAGPKRDTQYF. CDR3 DNA sequence: TGTGCCAGCTCACCAGCGGGACCCAAACGAGATACGCAGTATTTT.

V usage is TRBV10-3 and J usage is TRBJ2-3; 9 nucleotides align to TRBD1. The CDR3 is made up of 16 amino acids. V was clipped by 2 bases and J by 3 bases; unmatched bases: 6. Germline CDR1 reads ENHRY; CDR2 reads SYGVKD. CDR3 nucleotide sequence: TGTGCCATCAGTGAGGGGGGACAGGGAGAGACAGATACGCAGTATTTT. As protein: CAISEGGQGETDTQYF.

The chain combines TRBV2 with TRBJ2-1; 8 bases map to TRBD1. This CDR3 has 13 residues. Per germline, CDR1 SNHLY and CDR2 FYNNEI. The J segment lost 6 bases and the V segment lost 5 bases, leaving 3 bases of the junction unmatched. The CDR3 region has the DNA TGTGCCAGCAGTCCCGGACAGGGCAATGAGCAGTTCTTC. Amino acids: CASSPGQGNEQFF.

The chain carries TRBV6-5 and TRBJ2-7; the match to TRBD2 covers 8 bases. The CDR3 totals 15 residues. The junction had 9 bases not matched to a gene; V was cut back by 4 bases and J by 4 bases. CDR1 is MNHEY, CDR2 SVGAGI, per germline. The CDR3 loop reads CASSSGGGLPYEQYF. In nucleotides, the CDR3 is TGTGCCAGCAGTTCCGGGGGGGGGCTACCTTACGAGCAGTACTTC.